The sequence of this TCR beta chain was determined in a study of blood T cell repertoires in COVID-19. On the study more broadly: Donors in the United States, Italy and Spain gave samples during acute or convalescent COVID-19. Sources were T cells, B-cell-depleted T cells, or PBMCs; the material itself was cDNA or gDNA.

In the authors' workflow: By means of reference gene primer amplification, nucleated cell counts were estimated. Generated by immunoSEQ multiplex PCR, the TCRdb table keeps only in-frame clones and is missing some. Clonal size and the V and J genes are those of that table, whereas D and trimming came from the DNA. The data show 190,000 or so clones, approximately 86% seen once. Source material: peripheral blood. This sequence was found in a man aged 40-55 years with active or convalescent COVID-19.

The CDR3 here is CASSTNLAGGLESYNEQFF. In DNA, the CDR3 is TGTGCCAGCAGCACCAACCTAGCGGGGGGTCTGGAATCCTACAATGAGCAGTTCTTC. The chain links TRBV7-2 to TRBJ2-1, with 11 nucleotides matching TRBD2. Losses at the gene ends were 5 bases for V and 1 base for J; bases not matched to a gene: 13. Germline-derived CDR1 and CDR2 are SGHTA and FQGNSA. CDR3 length: 19 residues.